This T cell receptor beta chain stems from a study of T cells in Graves' hyperthyroidism and ophthalmopathy. This clonotype was counted a few times. The antigen remains undetermined. Amplified regions were TCR beta CDR3 sequences from RNA transcripts. HTBI primers were the set used in a first-round RT-PCR of the TCR CDR3. From the multiplex PCR reads, TCRdb called clonotypes with MiXCR, one entry per CDR3 protein. The sample has 600,000 to 650,000 distinct CDR3 sequences, 15% to 20% seen once. The germline CDR1 and CDR2 sequences are SGHTA and FQGTGA. With 1 base clipped from V and 9 bases from J, the junction kept 8 bases outside the gene matches. The CDR3 runs 16 residues. Study-level findings and limits: Stable hyperthyroidism and ophthalmopathy were separated using 13 V-J signatures.

This TCR derives from a woman between 25 and 40 years old with Graves' hyperthyroidism. The chain couples TRBV7-3 to TRBJ2-1; the match to TRBD2 covers 11 bases. The sequenced sample consisted of blood. CDR3 amino acids: CASSLNLAGGPGEQFF. Here the CDR3 DNA reads TGTGCCAGCAGCTTAAATTTAGCGGGAGGGCCTGGTGAGCAGTTCTTC. The full variable domain, rest sourced from reference TRBV7-3 and TRBJ2-1, is GAGVSQTPSNKVTEKGKYVELRCDPISGHTALYWYRQSLGQGPEFLIYFQGTGAADDSGLPNDRFFAVRPEGSVSTLKIQRTERGDSAVYLCASSLNLAGGPGEQFFGPGTRLTVL.